These 4 T cell receptor beta chains originate from one sample sequenced in a study of CD8 T cells in Susac syndrome. RNA, at about 0.45 to 1 ug, was reverse transcribed with random hexamers. Via MiXCR, TCRdb re-called the immunoSEQ multiplex PCR reads, giving one row per CDR3 protein. The sample includes about 53,000 distinct CDR3 sequences, 95% of them seen just once. The sample comprised CD8+ T cells from PBMCs. These receptors all stem from a human donor with Susac syndrome.

CDR3 protein: CASSYETGKGHTF. The CDR3 region has the DNA TGTGCCAGCAGTTACGAAACAGGGAAGGGTCACACCTTC. V usage is TRBV6-5 and J usage is TRBJ1-2, with D possibly being TRBD1 (6 bases). The CDR3 covers 13 residues. The germline gives CDR1 MNHEY, CDR2 SVGAGI. Trimming took 2 bases from V and 12 from J, leaving 16 bases between them.

V usage is TRBV15 and J usage is TRBJ2-1; D is perhaps TRBD1 or TRBD2 (5 bases each). CDR1 LNHNV and CDR2 YYDKDF come from the germline V gene (reference sequence). Trimming left V 6 bases short and J 9 bases short, with 21 bases between. CDR3 length equals 15 residues. The CDR3 protein is CATRSPTGPWGEQFF. CDR3 sequence (DNA): TGTGCCACCAGAAGCCCGACGGGGCCCTGGGGTGAGCAGTTCTTC. The full variable domain, in which reference TRBV15 and TRBJ2-1 provide the parts outside the CDR3, is DAMVIQNPRYQVTQFGKPVTLSCSQTLNHNVMYWYQQKSSQAPKLLFHYYDKDFNNEADTPDNFQSRRPNTSFCFLDIRSPGLGDTAMYLCATRSPTGPWGEQFFGPGTRLTVL.

This clonotype showed up just once. The genes are TRBV21-1 and TRBJ1-2; the table's D gene call, TRBD1, was not cross checked with the DNA. TRBV21-1 corresponds to a pseudogene. CDR3 length equals 12 residues. The CDR3 sequence is CASSKPRDGYTF. CDR3 bases: TGTGCCAGCAGCAAGCCCAGGGATGGCTACACCTTC.

The chain links TRBV2 to TRBJ2-2, with 8 bases identical to TRBD2. The trim removed 7 bases at V and 5 bases at J, leaving 3 bases unmatched. CDR1 is SNHLY and CDR2 is FYNNEI in the germline V gene. There are 13 residues in the CDR3. For the CDR3, the DNA is TGTGCCAGCATTGCGGGGGGTACCGGGGAGCTGTTTTTT. Its translation is CASIAGGTGELFF.